The sequence of this TCR beta chain was determined in a study of blood T cells in healthy people across ages. About the study: Template switching captured about one barcoded beta molecule per two T cells.

With respect to this clonotype: Its matching antigen is unknown. An end of the junction differs from the germline gene, which may be a read error.

The CDR3 runs 13 residues. The second PCR ran roughly 6 to 12 cycles with a sample-barcoded 5' primer and J-beta primers. Researchers report that a template-switch adaptor with 12 random nucleotides tagged each cDNA molecule. TCRdb ran MiXCR on the 5' RACE reads and lists one entry per CDR3 protein. The table has roughly 1,500,000 distinct CDR3 sequences, about 31% seen once. Overall study findings and caveats: Estimates of total diversity, which came from one million sequenced T cells, were considered to be underestimates. Older age went with lower TCR beta diversity per million T cells, in a roughly linear way.

The chain couples TRBV12-3 or TRBV12-4 to TRBJ2-1, with D possibly matching TRBD2 (5 bases). The sequencing input was blood. This clonotype was sampled from a woman aged 25 to 39 in good health. The CDR3 spells CASLGSSHNEQFF. CDR3 coding DNA: TGTGCCAGCCTGGGGAGCTCCCACAATGAGCAGTTCTTC.